Shown below are 18 T cell receptor beta chains from a single sample sequenced in a study of siplizumab effects on memory and regulatory T cells. Assay used: immunoSEQ multiplex PCR; TCRdb lists only in-frame clones, some missing. Of about 91,000 clones listed, roughly 97% were seen once; the top ten hold around 0.029%. Source material: naive CD4+ T cells sorted from blood. These receptors all come from a human donor in good health.

This chain connects TRBV9 to TRBJ1-2; no clear D. Trimming stripped 0 bases from V and 2 bases from J, with 5 bases between. This CDR3 is built from 13 residues. Germline CDR1 and CDR2: SGDLS and YYNGEE. DNA of the CDR3: TGTGCCAGCAGCGTAGTTGGAAACTATGGCTACACCTTC. This encodes CASSVVGNYGYTF.

V usage is TRBV28 and J usage is TRBJ2-3; D gene unclear. CDR1 MDHEN and CDR2 SYDVKM come from the germline V gene. The CDR3 length is 18 residues. Trimming took 8 bases from V and 1 from J, leaving 25 bases between them. CDR3 nucleotide sequence: TGTGCCAGCGCACCGATGTATAATTTAATTGTCGGCACAGATACGCAGTATTTT. This sequence encodes CASAPMYNLIVGTDTQYF.

This clone was detected once. The chain recombines TRBV6-5 with TRBJ2-4; the match to TRBD1 covers 7 bases. CDR1 and CDR2 (germline): MNHEY, SVGAGI. The ends lost 5 bases at V and 2 bases at J; junction bases unmatched: 6. There are 15 residues in the CDR3. CDR3 residues: CASSRQGASKNIQYF. The CDR3 DNA sequence: TGTGCCAGCAGTCGACAGGGAGCATCCAAAAACATTCAGTACTTC.

The chain has TRBV14 and TRBJ1-2; 11 bases agree with TRBD1. This CDR3 comprises 15 residues. V lost 4 bases, J lost 6 bases, and 7 bases stayed unmatched. CDR1 is SGHDN and CDR2 is FVKESK in the germline V gene. The CDR3 spells CASSLGQGVGHGYTF. The CDR3 DNA reads TGTGCCAGCAGCCTGGGACAGGGGGTTGGACATGGCTACACCTTC.

This clone was seen only once. The chain is built from TRBV7-9 and TRBJ2-1; 13 bases are shared with TRBD2. Germline CDR1 SEHNR, CDR2 FQNEAQ (reference sequence). The CDR3 runs to 18 residues. V lost 4 bases, J lost 3 bases, and 9 bases stayed unmatched. This CDR3 reads CASSYTSGGAPIYNEQFF. CDR3 bases: TGTGCCAGCAGCTATACTAGCGGGGGGGCTCCGATCTACAATGAGCAGTTCTTC.

The rearrangement uses TRBV10-3 and TRBJ1-2, with a possible D match to TRBD1 (5 bases). V was clipped by 7 bases and J by 2 bases, with 14 bases between them. This CDR3 is built from 14 residues. The germline gives CDR1 ENHRY, CDR2 SYGVKD. The CDR3, as DNA: TGTGCCATCACTAGGACATCAGAGAACTATGGCTACACCTTC. This translates into CAITRTSENYGYTF.

The chain is built from TRBV5-1 and TRBJ1-1, with D possibly being TRBD1 (6 bases). The V gene lost 5 bases and the J gene lost 1 base, with 24 bases spanning the gap. Germline-derived CDR1 and CDR2 are SGHRS and YFSETQ. The CDR3 is 18 amino acids. The CDR3 nucleotides read TGCGCCAGCAGAGCGCTAGGGGGGGCCCCAGCTGCGAACACTGAAGCTTTCTTT. Amino acid sequence: CASRALGGAPAANTEAFF.

The chain has TRBV5-4 and TRBJ2-3; D ambiguous. There are 17 residues in the CDR3. From germline, CDR1 is SGHNT and CDR2 YYREEE (reference sequence). Between the trimmed V and J ends, which lost 0 bases and 0 bases, there was a span of 14 bases. The DNA of the CDR3 is TGTGCCAGCAGCTTGGCCTTTGGGATTTCTAGCACAGATACGCAGTATTTT. Amino acid sequence: CASSLAFGISSTDTQYF.

V usage is TRBV7-9 and J usage is TRBJ2-3; perhaps TRBD1 as D (6 bases). CDR3 length: 11 residues. In germline, CDR1 is SEHNR, CDR2 FQNEAQ (reference sequence). The V and J ends lost 5 bases and 6 bases respectively, with 6 bases between them. As DNA, the CDR3 is TGTGCCAGCAGCCAGGGGGATACGCAGTATTTT. Translating it yields CASSQGDTQYF.

The rearrangement uses TRBV28 and TRBJ1-1; D is unclear. Germline loops: CDR1 MDHEN, CDR2 SYDVKM. V was cut by 7 bases and J by 0 bases, with 9 bases left in between. This CDR3 contains 13 residues. CDR3 coding DNA: TGTGCCAGCACCCAGGACTTGAACACTGAAGCTTTCTTT. It encodes CASTQDLNTEAFF. Variable domain in full (rest from reference TRBV28 and TRBJ1-1): DVKVTQSSRYLVKRTGEKVFLECVQDMDHENMFWYRQDPGLGLRLIYFSYDVKMKEKGDIPEGYSVSREKKERFSLILESASTNQTSMYLCASTQDLNTEAFFGQGTRLTVV.

This chain joins TRBV4-2 and TRBJ2-1, with D uncertain. Trimming removed 0 bases from V and 7 bases from J, with 13 bases in between. CDR3 length equals 15 residues. CDR1 is LGHNA and CDR2 is YNFKEQ in the germline V gene. CDR3 protein: CASSQDTSRGNEQFF. The DNA of the CDR3 is TGTGCCAGCAGCCAAGATACGAGTAGAGGAAATGAGCAGTTCTTC.

The rearrangement uses TRBV5-1 and TRBJ1-5, with unresolved D. Looked up from germline, CDR1 is SGHRS and CDR2 is YFSETQ. The CDR3 runs to 16 residues. V was cut by 0 bases and J by 0 bases, with 10 bases left in between. The CDR3 DNA is TGCGCCAGCAGCTTGGAGGGCCCCTATAGCAATCAGCCCCAGCATTTT. This translates into CASSLEGPYSNQPQHF.

This sequence joins TRBV7-9 and TRBJ1-6; no clear D. The CDR3 sequence is 14 residues long. V dropped 10 bases and J dropped 7 bases, with 17 bases sitting between them. CDR1 and CDR2 (germline): SEHNR, FQNEAQ (reference sequence). The CDR3 protein is CATSSSGENSPLHF. Written as DNA, the CDR3 is TGTGCCACCTCTTCGTCCGGCGAAAATTCACCCCTCCACTTT.

Points on this clone: The junction shows a germline mismatch at one end, possibly a read error. The chain joins TRBV5-1 to TRBJ1-2; 10 nucleotides match TRBD1. Per the germline V gene, CDR1 is SGHRS and CDR2 is YFSETQ. The CDR3 consists of 12 residues. Here the CDR3 reads CASSLEGRDRGF. CDR3 coding DNA: TGCGCCAGCAGCTTGGAGGGTCGGGACAGGGGATTC.

The chain joins TRBV7-2 to TRBJ2-1, with 15 bases fitting TRBD2. The CDR3 contains 15 residues. V was pared by 1 base and J by 8 bases, with 0 bases of the junction left unmatched. Germline V gives CDR1 SGHTA, CDR2 FQGNSA. The CDR3 protein is CASSLGTSGGDEQFF. In nucleotides, the CDR3 is TGTGCCAGCAGCTTAGGGACTAGCGGGGGGGATGAGCAGTTCTTC.

The rearrangement links TRBV5-6 to TRBJ1-3; D possibly corresponds to TRBD1 (5 bases). V lost 1 base and J 2 bases, leaving 7 bases between the germline ends. The length of the CDR3 is 14 residues. Germline CDR1 and CDR2: SGHDT and YYEEEE. The CDR3 bases are TGTGCCAGCAGCTTGACGGGGGCTGGAAACACCATATATTTT. Translation: CASSLTGAGNTIYF.

CDR3 loop: CSADKETQYF. The CDR3 DNA sequence: TGCAGTGCCGATAAAGAGACCCAGTACTTC. V gene TRBV20-1 combines with J gene TRBJ2-5; D ambiguous. Germline V gene data show CDR1 as DFQATT and CDR2 as SNEGSKA (reference sequence). This CDR3 spans 10 amino acids. Between the trimmed V and J ends, which lost 6 bases and 3 bases, there was a span of 5 bases.

This clone was counted a single time. DNA of the CDR3: TGTGCCAGCTCACCAAAATCGGGACAAGGAAACACCATATATTTT. Protein sequence: CASSPKSGQGNTIYF. The chain combines TRBV18 with TRBJ1-3; a weak D match, TRBD1 (6 bases). The CDR3 spans 15 residues. Germline CDR1 reads KGHSH; CDR2 reads LQKENI. V was cut by 2 bases and J by 4 bases, with 12 bases left in between.